The sequence of this T cell receptor (beta chain) was determined in a study of glioma-infiltrating T cells. This clonotype was counted many times. What it binds is not known. Losses at the gene ends were 6 bases for V and 0 bases for J; bases not matched to a gene: 7. Germline V gene data show CDR1 as MNHNS and CDR2 as SASEGT. The CDR3 sequence is 16 residues long. Study findings and constraints: Very few CDR3 sequences were shared between tissue and blood. Gliomas, especially low-grade, showed above-expected tissue-blood divergence; non-neoplastic patients showed below.

Amplification of TCR alpha and beta CDR3 regions from RNA used iRepertoire nested multiplex PCR. Tissue mRNA or PBMC total RNA, roughly 85-450 ng, went into one-step reverse transcription and amplification. One entry per CDR3 protein, called by TCRdb with MiXCR from the multiplex PCR reads. The repertoire holds some 190,000 distinct CDR3 sequences, with roughly 32% as singletons. Input material: glioma tissue, nonneoplastic brain tissue, or PBMCs (not recorded which). The TCR originated in a human donor with low-grade glioma or glioblastoma, undergoing nonglioma brain surgery, or in good health (not recorded which). This chain connects TRBV6-1 to TRBJ2-1, with 8 bases aligning to TRBD1. The chain's CDR3 is CASRPQGAGSYNEQFF. As DNA, the CDR3 is TGTGCCAGCAGGCCTCAGGGGGCGGGCTCCTACAATGAGCAGTTCTTC.